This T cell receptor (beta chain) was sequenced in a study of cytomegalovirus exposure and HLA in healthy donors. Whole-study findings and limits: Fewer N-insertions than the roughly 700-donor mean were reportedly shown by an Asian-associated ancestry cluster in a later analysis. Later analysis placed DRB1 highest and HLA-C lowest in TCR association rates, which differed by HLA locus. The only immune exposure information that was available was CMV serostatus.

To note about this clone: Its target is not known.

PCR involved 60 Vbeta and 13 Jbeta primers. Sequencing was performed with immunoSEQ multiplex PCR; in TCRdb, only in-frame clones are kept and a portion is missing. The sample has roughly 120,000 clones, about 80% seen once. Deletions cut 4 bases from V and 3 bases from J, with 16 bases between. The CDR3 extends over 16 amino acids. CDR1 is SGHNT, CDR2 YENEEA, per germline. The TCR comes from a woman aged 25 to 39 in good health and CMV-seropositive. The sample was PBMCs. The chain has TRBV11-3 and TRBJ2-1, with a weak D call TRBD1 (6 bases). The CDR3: CASSSLSRGGYNEQFF. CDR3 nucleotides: TGTGCCAGCAGCTCCCTTTCTCGAGGGGGCTACAATGAGCAGTTCTTC.